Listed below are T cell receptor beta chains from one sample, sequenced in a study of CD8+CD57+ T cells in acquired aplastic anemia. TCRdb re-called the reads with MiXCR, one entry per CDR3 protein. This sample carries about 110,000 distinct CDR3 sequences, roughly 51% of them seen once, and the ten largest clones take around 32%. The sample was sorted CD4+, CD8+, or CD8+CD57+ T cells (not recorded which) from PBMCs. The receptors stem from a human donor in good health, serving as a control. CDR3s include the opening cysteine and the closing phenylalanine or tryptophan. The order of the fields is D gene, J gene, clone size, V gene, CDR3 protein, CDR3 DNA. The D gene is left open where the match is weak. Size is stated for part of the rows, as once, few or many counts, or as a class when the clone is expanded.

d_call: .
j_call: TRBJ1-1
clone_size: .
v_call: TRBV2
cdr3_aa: CARTLDRINTEAFF
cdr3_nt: TGTGCCAGAACTTTGGACCGAATTAACACTGAAGCTTTCTTT

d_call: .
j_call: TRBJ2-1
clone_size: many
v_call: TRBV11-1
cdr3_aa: CASSLMRDSYNEQFF
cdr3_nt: TGTGCCAGCAGCCTTATGAGGGACTCCTACAATGAGCAGTTCTTC

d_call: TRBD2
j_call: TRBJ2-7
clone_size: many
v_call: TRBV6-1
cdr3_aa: CASTPLAGSHEQYF
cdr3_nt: TGTGCCAGCACCCCACTAGCGGGGTCCCACGAGCAGTACTTC

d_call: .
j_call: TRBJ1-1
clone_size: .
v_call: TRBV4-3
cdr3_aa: CAGSQGAGVAFF
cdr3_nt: TGCGCCGGCAGCCAAGGGGCAGGGGTTGCTTTCTTT

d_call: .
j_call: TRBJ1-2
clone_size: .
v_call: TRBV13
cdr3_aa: CASSFRGINYGYTF
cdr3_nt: TGTGCCAGCAGCTTTCGAGGGATCAACTATGGCTACACCTTC

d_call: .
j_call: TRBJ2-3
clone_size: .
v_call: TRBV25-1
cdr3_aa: CASSLVGGRPSTDTQYF
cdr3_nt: TGTGCCAGCAGCCTAGTCGGGGGACGTCCTAGCACAGATACGCAGTATTTT

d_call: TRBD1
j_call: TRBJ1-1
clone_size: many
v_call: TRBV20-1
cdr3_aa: CSARDHRGRGSDTEAFF
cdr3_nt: TGCAGTGCTAGAGATCACAGGGGGCGAGGGAGCGACACTGAAGCTTTCTTT

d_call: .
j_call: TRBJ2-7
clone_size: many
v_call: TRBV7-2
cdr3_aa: CASSLALRAEQYF
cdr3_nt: TGTGCCAGCAGCTTAGCTCTCCGGGCCGAGCAGTACTTC

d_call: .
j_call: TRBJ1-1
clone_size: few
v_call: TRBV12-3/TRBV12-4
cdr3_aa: CASSHPGGAPNTEAFF
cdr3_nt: TGTGCCAGCAGTCACCCGGGGGGGGCCCCGAACACTGAAGCTTTCTTT

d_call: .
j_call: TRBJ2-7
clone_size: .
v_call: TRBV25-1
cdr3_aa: CASSGTDWDIYEQYF
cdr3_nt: TGTGCCAGCAGTGGGACGGACTGGGACATCTACGAGCAGTACTTC

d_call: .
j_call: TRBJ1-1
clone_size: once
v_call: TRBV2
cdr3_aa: CASTRENTEAFF
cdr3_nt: TGTGCCAGCACCCGTGAGAACACTGAAGCTTTCTTT

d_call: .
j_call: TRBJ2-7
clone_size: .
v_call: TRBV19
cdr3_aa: CATLSPFYEQYF
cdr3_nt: TGTGCCACCCTCTCCCCCTTTTACGAGCAGTACTTC

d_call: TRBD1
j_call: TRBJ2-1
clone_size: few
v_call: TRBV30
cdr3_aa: CAWSVLGQGCFF
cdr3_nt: TGTGCCTGGAGTGTACTGGGACAGGGGTGTTTCTTC

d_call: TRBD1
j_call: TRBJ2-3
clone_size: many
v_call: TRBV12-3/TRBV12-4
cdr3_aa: CASSWTGGTDTQYF
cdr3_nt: TGTGCCAGCAGTTGGACAGGGGGCACAGATACGCAGTATTTT

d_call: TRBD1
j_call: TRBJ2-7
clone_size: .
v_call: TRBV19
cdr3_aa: CASSTGQGASYEQYF
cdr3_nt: TGTGCCAGTAGTACCGGACAGGGGGCCTCTTACGAGCAGTACTTC

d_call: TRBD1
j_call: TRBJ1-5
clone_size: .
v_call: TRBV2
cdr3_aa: CASSGTGENQPQHF
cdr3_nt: TGTGCCAGCAGCGGGACAGGGGAGAATCAGCCCCAGCATTTT

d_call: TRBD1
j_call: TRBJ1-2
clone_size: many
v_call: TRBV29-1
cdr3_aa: CSVELQGGYGYTF
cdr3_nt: TGCAGCGTGGAGTTACAGGGGGGCTATGGCTACACCTTC

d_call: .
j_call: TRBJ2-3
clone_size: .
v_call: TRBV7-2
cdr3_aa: CASSLVGAADTQYF
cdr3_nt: TGTGCCAGCAGCTTAGTTGGTGCAGCAGATACGCAGTATTTT

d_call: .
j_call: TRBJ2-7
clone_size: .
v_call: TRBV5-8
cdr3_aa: CASRKTDSYEQYF
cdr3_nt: TGTGCCAGCAGGAAGACAGACTCCTACGAGCAGTACTTC

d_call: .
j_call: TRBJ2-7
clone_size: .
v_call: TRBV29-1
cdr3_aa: CSLVGASYYEQYF
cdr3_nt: TGCAGCTTAGTCGGGGCGAGTTACTACGAGCAGTACTTC

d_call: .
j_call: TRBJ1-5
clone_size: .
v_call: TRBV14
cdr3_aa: CASTQQETQHF
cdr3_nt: TGTGCCAGCACCCAGCAAGAGACCCAGCATTTT

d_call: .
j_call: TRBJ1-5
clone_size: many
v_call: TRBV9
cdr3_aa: CASSAYSNQPQHF
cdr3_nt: TGTGCCAGCAGCGCGTATAGCAATCAGCCCCAGCATTTT

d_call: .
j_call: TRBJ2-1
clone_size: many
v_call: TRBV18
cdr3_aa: CASSPPDAYNEQFF
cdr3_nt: TGTGCCAGCTCACCACCCGATGCCTACAATGAGCAGTTCTTC

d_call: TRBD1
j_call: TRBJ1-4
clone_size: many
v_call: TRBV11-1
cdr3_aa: CASRTGQGGKYEKLFF
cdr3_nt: TGTGCCAGCAGAACCGGACAGGGGGGAAAGTATGAAAAACTGTTTTTT

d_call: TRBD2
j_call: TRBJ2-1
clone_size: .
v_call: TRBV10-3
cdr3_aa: CASTAGGRYEQFF
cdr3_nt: TGTGCCTCGACTGCGGGAGGGAGGTATGAGCAGTTCTTC

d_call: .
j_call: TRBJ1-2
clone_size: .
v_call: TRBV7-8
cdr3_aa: CASSPHSGGTDYGYTF
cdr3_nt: TGTGCCAGCAGTCCTCATTCGGGGGGGACCGACTATGGCTACACCTTC

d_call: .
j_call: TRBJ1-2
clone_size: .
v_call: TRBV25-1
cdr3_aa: CASSDSAGAYGYTF
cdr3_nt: TGTGCCAGCAGCGACTCGGCGGGAGCGTATGGCTACACCTTC

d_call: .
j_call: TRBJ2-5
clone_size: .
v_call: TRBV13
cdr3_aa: CASSRDLETQYF
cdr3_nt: TGTGCCAGCAGTCGCGACTTGGAGACCCAGTACTTC

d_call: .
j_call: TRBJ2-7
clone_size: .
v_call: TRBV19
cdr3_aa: CASISGRGNEQYF
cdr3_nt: TGTGCCAGTATCTCGGGCAGGGGAAACGAGCAGTACTTC

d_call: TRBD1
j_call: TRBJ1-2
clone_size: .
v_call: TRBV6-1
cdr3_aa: CASTRQGAVNGYTF
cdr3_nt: TGTGCCAGCACCCGGCAGGGGGCGGTAAATGGCTACACCTTC

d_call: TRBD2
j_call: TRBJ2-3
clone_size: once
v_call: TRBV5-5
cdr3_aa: CASSLASGVDTQYF
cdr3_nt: TGTGCCAGCAGCTTGGCTAGCGGGGTAGATACGCAGTATTTT

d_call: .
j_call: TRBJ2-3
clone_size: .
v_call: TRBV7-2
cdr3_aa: CASNRDGSTDTQYF
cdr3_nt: TGTGCCAGCAACCGGGACGGTAGCACAGATACGCAGTATTTT